This entry lists 7 T cell receptor beta chains sequenced from one sample in a study of control samples from healthy donors and cancer patients. Produced via immunoSEQ multiplex PCR; TCRdb's table is partial and in-frame only. This sample has fewer than 200,000 clones; nearly 90% occur once, and the top ten carry over 1.1%. Sequencing was carried out using blood. The receptors come from a woman aged 45-65 years in good health.

This chain uses TRBV19 with TRBJ2-1, with D maybe TRBD1 (6 bases). Between the trimmed V and J ends, which lost 4 bases and 5 bases, there was a span of 15 bases. Germline V gives CDR1 LNHDA, CDR2 SQIVND (reference sequence). CDR3 size: 15 residues. The CDR3 is CASSKAFGTNNEQFF. Written as DNA, the CDR3 is TGTGCCAGTAGTAAGGCGTTCGGGACAAACAATGAGCAGTTCTTC.

This sequence joins TRBV6-6 and TRBJ1-4, with D perhaps matching TRBD1 (5 bases). V lost 7 bases and J 6 bases, leaving 15 bases between the germline ends. Per the germline V gene, CDR1 is MNHNY and CDR2 is SVGAGI (reference sequence). The CDR3 length is 14 residues. The CDR3 loop is CASTHGGTHEKLFF. In DNA, the CDR3 is TGTGCCAGCACCCACGGGGGGACGCATGAAAAACTGTTTTTT.

The V and J genes are TRBV6-6 and TRBJ2-7; tentatively, D is TRBD1 or TRBD2 (5 bases each). The germline gives CDR1 MNHNY, CDR2 SVGAGI (reference sequence). The CDR3 runs 15 residues. Trimming left V 5 bases short and J 0 bases short, with 14 bases between. The CDR3 coding sequence is TGTGCCAGCAGTAGCCAGGGACGGTTCTCCTACGAGCAGTACTTC. Residues: CASSSQGRFSYEQYF.

This chain joins TRBV25-1 and TRBJ1-4, with D perhaps matching TRBD1 (6 bases). CDR3 length: 15 amino acids. In germline, CDR1 is MGHDK, CDR2 SYGVNS. V was cut by 5 bases and J by 7 bases, with 17 bases left in between. CDR3 DNA sequence: TGTGCCAGCAGTCGACAGGACTACCTTGGTGAAAAACTGTTTTTT. Translation: CASSRQDYLGEKLFF. Full variable domain (rest looked up from reference TRBV25-1 and TRBJ1-4): EADIYQTPRYLVIGTGKKITLECSQTMGHDKMYWYQQDPGMELHLIHYSYGVNSTEKGDLSSESTVSRIRTEHFPLTLESARPSHTSQYLCASSRQDYLGEKLFFGSGTQLSVL.

The chain recombines TRBV7-2 with TRBJ1-5; no definite D call. This CDR3 region has 13 residues. V was clipped by 4 bases and J by 3 bases, with 7 bases between them. CDR1 and CDR2 from the germline V gene are SGHTA and FQGNSA. CDR3 region: CASSSPPNQPQHF. In DNA, the CDR3 is TGTGCCAGCAGCTCCCCCCCCAATCAGCCCCAGCATTTT.

This sequence joins TRBV4-1 and TRBJ1-2, with 7 bases fitting TRBD1. Trimming took 5 bases from V and 4 from J; bases not matched to a gene: 16. CDR1 and CDR2 from the germline V gene are MGHRA and YSYEKL. The CDR3 is 17 amino acids. CDR3 in amino acids: CASSGRVGGSPIYGYTF. CDR3 DNA: TGCGCCAGCAGCGGGCGGGTAGGGGGCTCCCCCATCTATGGCTACACCTTC.

The chain is built from TRBV28 and TRBJ1-5; D not certain. Between the trimmed V and J ends, which lost 3 bases and 6 bases, there was a span of 6 bases. CDR1 and CDR2 (germline): MDHEN, SYDVKM. The CDR3 covers 12 residues. CDR3 DNA sequence: TGTGCCAGCAGTTTTGGCTCTCAGCCCCAGCATTTT. It codes for CASSFGSQPQHF.